One and the same sample provided the 2 T cell receptor beta chains below, sequenced in a study of blood T cell repertoires in COVID-19. Repertoires were generated with immunoSEQ multiplex PCR, while TCRdb's copy carries only in-frame clones and drops some. The sample lists a few hundred thousand clones, about 82% occurring once. Sequencing used peripheral blood. Source of these receptors: a man aged 50-59 years with active or convalescent COVID-19.

The rearrangement links TRBV6-5 to TRBJ2-7; 13 bases match TRBD2. With V trimmed by 2 bases and J by 5 bases, 0 bases remained unmatched. The CDR3 has 14 amino acids. From germline, CDR1 is MNHEY and CDR2 SVGAGI. In DNA form, the CDR3 reads TGTGCCAGCAGTTACGGACTAGCGGGAGACGAGCAGTACTTC. Translated: CASSYGLAGDEQYF.

This chain connects TRBV28 to TRBJ1-5, with unresolved D. The germline gives CDR1 MDHEN, CDR2 SYDVKM. This CDR3 has 12 amino acids. Trimming shortened V by 5 bases and J by 9 bases, and 11 bases separated the two germline ends. CDR3 sequence reads: CASSPVERPQHF. CDR3 bases: TGTGCCAGCAGTCCCGTCGAGCGGCCCCAGCATTTT. The whole variable domain, filled in from reference TRBV28 and TRBJ1-5, reads DVKVTQSSRYLVKRTGEKVFLECVQDMDHENMFWYRQDPGLGLRLIYFSYDVKMKEKGDIPEGYSVSREKKERFSLILESASTNQTSMYLCASSPVERPQHFGDGTRLSIL.